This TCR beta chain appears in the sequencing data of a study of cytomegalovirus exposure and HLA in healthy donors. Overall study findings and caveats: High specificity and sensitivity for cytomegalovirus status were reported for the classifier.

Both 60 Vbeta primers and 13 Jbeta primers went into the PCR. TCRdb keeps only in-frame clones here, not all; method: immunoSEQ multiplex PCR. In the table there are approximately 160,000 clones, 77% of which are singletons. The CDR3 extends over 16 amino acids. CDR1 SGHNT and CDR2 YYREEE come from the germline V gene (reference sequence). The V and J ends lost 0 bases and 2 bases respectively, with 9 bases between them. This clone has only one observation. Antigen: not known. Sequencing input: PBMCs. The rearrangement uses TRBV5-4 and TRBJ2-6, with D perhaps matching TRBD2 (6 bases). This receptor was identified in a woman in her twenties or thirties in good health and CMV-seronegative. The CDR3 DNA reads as TGTGCCAGCAGCTTGGGCGGGGATGCTGGGGCCAACGTCCTGACTTTC. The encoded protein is CASSLGGDAGANVLTF.